This T cell receptor (beta chain) was sequenced for a study of blood T cells in healthy people across ages. Then a second PCR, running about 7 to 11 cycles, was carried out with a sample-barcoded 5' primer and a J-beta primer mix. TCRdb analysed the 5' RACE reads with MiXCR anew, one entry per CDR3 protein. The sample lists some 1.7 million distinct CDR3 sequences; roughly 28% were seen once. In this sample, this clonotype turned up a few times. This CDR3 is built from 14 residues. Losses at the gene ends were 4 bases for V and 6 bases for J; bases not matched to a gene: 7. Germline CDR1 and CDR2: LGHDT and YNNKEL (reference sequence).

Sequencing used blood. The sequence came from a young woman in good health. This chain links TRBV3-1 with TRBJ1-2; TRBD1 agrees at 8 bases. CDR3 loop: CASSLGTGPHGYTF. The CDR3 DNA reads as TGTGCCAGCAGCCTGGGGACAGGACCCCATGGCTACACCTTC.